Each of the 14 T cell receptor beta chains below was sequenced from the same sample in a study of blood T cell repertoires in COVID-19 (dated by TCRdb to the early 2020s). Library generation was performed with the immunoSEQ multiplex PCR assay. What TCRdb holds here is the immuneACCESS table cut down to in-frame rearrangements. Part of the clones is not present; checked against another copy, under half of the missing clones reflect an unresolved V gene, and the others are unexplained. This sample gives a few hundred thousand clones in total; approximately 83% of them show up just once. 3.5% to 4.5% of the sample is in the top ten clones. The sequencing input was PBMCs or T cells enriched from blood (not recorded which). These receptors were taken from a young woman who had recovered from COVID-19.

The sample holds one count of this clone. The chain joins TRBV28 to TRBJ2-7; D ambiguous. The CDR3 sequence is 15 residues long. From germline, CDR1 is MDHEN and CDR2 SYDVKM. V was clipped by 2 bases and J by 0 bases, with 11 bases between them. CDR3 bases: TGTGCCAGCAGTTTAGCGGCTGCCGGCTCCTACGAGCAGTACTTC. The encoded protein is CASSLAAAGSYEQYF.

This clone occurred a few times. The gene calls are TRBV2 and TRBJ1-2, with 9 positions matching TRBD1. The V segment lost 7 bases and the J segment 6 bases; nucleotides outside the gene matches: 9. The germline V gene has CDR1 SNHLY and CDR2 FYNNEI. This CDR3 comprises 14 residues. Here the CDR3 DNA reads TGTGCCAGCACCCCGGGACAGGGTGTAGATGGCTACACCTTC. Protein: CASTPGQGVDGYTF.

The V and J genes are TRBV5-1 and TRBJ1-2; D is ambiguous. The CDR3 consists of 14 residues. The V gene's germline CDR1 is SGHRS and CDR2 YFSETQ. Trimming pared 0 bases from V and 4 bases from J, leaving 10 bases between. The CDR3 coding sequence is TGCGCCAGCAGCTTGGTATCCTGGGCCTATGGCTACACCTTC. Translating it yields CASSLVSWAYGYTF.

V gene TRBV14 combines with J gene TRBJ1-2; TRBD1 aligns across 8 bases. Germline V gene lookup returns CDR1 SGHDN and CDR2 FVKESK. V was clipped by 1 base and J by 4 bases; unmatched bases: 5. This CDR3 is built from 15 residues. In DNA form, the CDR3 reads TGTGCCAGCAGCCAAGGCAGGGGGCGCGGCTATGGCTACACCTTC. Translated, it gives CASSQGRGRGYGYTF.

This clone was observed a few times. The V gene is TRBV5-5, the J gene TRBJ2-1, with TRBD2 identical over 13 bases. The V segment lost 4 bases and the J segment 10 bases; nucleotides outside the gene matches: 11. The CDR3 has 16 residues. CDR1 and CDR2 (germline): SGHKS, YYEKEE (reference sequence). The CDR3 loop is CASSVTSGRAGFEQFF. The CDR3 nucleotides are TGTGCCAGCAGCGTCACTAGCGGGAGGGCCGGATTCGAGCAGTTCTTC.

This clone has at least ten counts. This chain joins TRBV11-2 and TRBJ2-2; D is unresolved. The CDR3 extends over 14 amino acids. The germline V gene encodes CDR1 SGHAT and CDR2 FQNNGV. V gave up 1 base and J gave up 6 bases, with 9 bases separating them. CDR3 amino acids: CASSLVRWPGELFF. DNA of the CDR3: TGTGCCAGCAGCTTAGTACGATGGCCCGGGGAGCTGTTTTTT.

The rearrangement joins TRBV28 to TRBJ2-1; perhaps TRBD1 as D (5 bases). CDR3 length equals 16 residues. Trimming removed 5 bases from V and 2 bases from J, with 16 bases in between. The germline CDR1 and CDR2 sequences are MDHEN and SYDVKM. In DNA form, the CDR3 reads TGTGCCAGCAGTATATCGGGCTCCAGGGCCTACAATGAGCAGTTCTTC. This sequence encodes CASSISGSRAYNEQFF.

This chain links TRBV7-9 with TRBJ2-5; tentative D call: TRBD2 (6 bases). Trimming removed 3 bases from V and 1 base from J, with 15 bases in between. CDR1 and CDR2 from the germline V gene are SEHNR and FQNEAQ (reference sequence). CDR3 size: 16 residues. The CDR3 loop is CASSFWDSYSQETQYF. The CDR3 nucleotides read TGTGCCAGCAGCTTTTGGGACTCTTACTCCCAAGAGACCCAGTACTTC.

The V call is TRBV25-1, the J call TRBJ1-5, with a tentative D call TRBD1 (6 bases). The CDR3 runs 16 residues. V was pared by 5 bases and J by 2 bases, with 16 bases between. Germline CDR1 is MGHDK and CDR2 is SYGVNS. CDR3 coding DNA: TGTGCCAGCAGTCGAGGGGGGGGGATCGGCAATCAGCCCCAGCATTTT. Encoded protein: CASSRGGGIGNQPQHF. Full variable domain (outside the CDR3, taken from reference TRBV25-1 and TRBJ1-5): EADIYQTPRYLVIGTGKKITLECSQTMGHDKMYWYQQDPGMELHLIHYSYGVNSTEKGDLSSESTVSRIRTEHFPLTLESARPSHTSQYLCASSRGGGIGNQPQHFGDGTRLSIL.

The J gene is TRBJ1-4, the V gene TRBV19; TRBD1 is a possible D gene (5 bases). The V gene lost 4 bases and the J gene lost 8 bases, with 17 bases spanning the gap. There are 15 residues in the CDR3. Germline CDR1 reads LNHDA; CDR2 reads SQIVND (reference sequence). As DNA, the CDR3 is TGTGCCAGTAGTACTTGGACGGGGGTAGGGGAAAAACTGTTTTTT. Protein sequence: CASSTWTGVGEKLFF.

The rearrangement links TRBV9 to TRBJ2-3, with D tentatively TRBD2 (5 bases). Germline V gene lookup returns CDR1 SGDLS and CDR2 YYNGEE. The CDR3 has 16 residues. V lost 0 bases to trimming and J lost 0 bases, with 11 bases between them. The CDR3 sequence is CASSVVERSSTDTQYF. The CDR3 nucleotides are TGTGCCAGCAGCGTAGTGGAGCGGTCTAGCACAGATACGCAGTATTTT.

V is TRBV2 and J is TRBJ2-3; 11 nucleotides align to TRBD1. The CDR3 runs 15 residues. Unmatched junction bases numbered 6, after V lost 4 bases and J lost 6 bases. Germline V gene lookup returns CDR1 SNHLY and CDR2 FYNNEI. The DNA for the CDR3 is TGTGCCAGCAGTGGGGGACAGGGGGTTACGGATACGCAGTATTTT. Encoded protein: CASSGGQGVTDTQYF. The complete variable domain, with remaining parts taken from reference TRBV2 and TRBJ2-3, reads EPEVTQTPSHQVTQMGQEVILRCVPISNHLYFYWYRQILGQKVEFLVSFYNNEISEKSEIFDDQFSVERPDGSNFTLKIRSTKLEDSAMYFCASSGGQGVTDTQYFGPGTRLTVL.

This chain's CDR3 is CASRRTGVRENTEAFF. The CDR3 nucleotides are TGTGCCAGTAGGAGGACAGGGGTGAGGGAGAACACTGAAGCTTTCTTT. The J gene is TRBJ1-1, the V gene TRBV19, with 9 bases that match TRBD1. CDR1 LNHDA and CDR2 SQIVND come from the germline V gene (reference sequence). CDR3 length: 16 amino acids. V was pared by 6 bases and J by 1 base, with 9 bases of the junction left unmatched.

V and J are TRBV11-2 and TRBJ1-1; D is possibly TRBD1 (5 bases). Trimming left V 8 bases short and J 5 bases short, with 15 bases between. The germline CDR1 and CDR2 sequences are SGHAT and FQNNGV. This CDR3 spans 13 amino acids. This CDR3 is CASAYRGGTEAFF. The CDR3 coding sequence is TGTGCCAGCGCCTACCGGGGGGGGACTGAAGCTTTCTTT.